The 20 T cell receptor beta chains in this list originate from one sample, sequenced in a study of a mutant IDH1 vaccine in newly diagnosed glioma. What these receptors recognize is not known. Time point: week 47, end of study. Vaccination used 300 ug of mutant IDH1 20-mer peptide per dose, with topical imiquimod. TCRdb keeps only in-frame clones here, not all; method: immunoSEQ multiplex PCR. The table has about 83,000 clones, more than 80% seen once. The sample consisted of PBMCs, taken from a glioma patient whose treatment included an IDH1 peptide vaccine. These receptors were taken from a man between 40 and 49 years old with glioma.

The chain couples TRBV19 to TRBJ1-4; D is perhaps TRBD1 (5 bases). Germline CDR1 is LNHDA and CDR2 is SQIVND (reference sequence). The CDR3 has 15 residues. Trimming left V 5 bases short and J 4 bases short, with 14 bases between. The CDR3 coding sequence is TGTGCCAGTAGTCCACCGGGACGGATTAATGAAAAACTGTTTTTT. Its translation: CASSPPGRINEKLFF.

This clone was found once. The chain's CDR3 is CASSQDWSRGHGGELFF. As DNA, the CDR3 is TGTGCCAGCAGCCAAGATTGGAGCAGGGGGCACGGCGGGGAGCTGTTTTTT. The rearrangement joins TRBV4-2 to TRBJ2-2; the match to TRBD1 covers 8 bases. The germline gives CDR1 LGHNA, CDR2 YNFKEQ. V shed 0 bases and J 7 bases; nucleotides not matched to a gene: 10. The CDR3 is made up of 17 amino acids.

The rearrangement links TRBV11-2 to TRBJ2-4; D not resolved. Germline V gives CDR1 SGHAT, CDR2 FQNNGV. CDR3 size: 12 residues. V lost 2 bases and J lost 9, with 8 bases in between. The CDR3 sequence is CASSLRVSIQYF. In DNA form, the CDR3 reads TGTGCCAGCAGCTTAAGGGTAAGCATTCAGTACTTC.

The chain has TRBV7-9 and TRBJ1-6; TRBD1 aligns across 11 bases. Unmatched junction bases numbered 6, after V lost 10 bases and J lost 10 bases. CDR3 length: 13 amino acids. From germline, CDR1 is SEHNR and CDR2 FQNEAQ (reference sequence). Here the CDR3 reads CATWGQGDSPLHF. CDR3 nucleotide sequence: TGTGCCACCTGGGGACAGGGGGACTCACCCCTCCACTTT.

V is TRBV18 and J is TRBJ2-5; no definite D call. Trimming left V 3 bases short and J 5 bases short, with 7 bases between. This CDR3 contains 12 residues. Germline loops: CDR1 KGHSH, CDR2 LQKENI. The CDR3 DNA is TGTGCCAGCTCACCTATGGGTGAGACCCAGTACTTC. Its translation is CASSPMGETQYF.

The chain joins TRBV29-1 to TRBJ2-1; 13 bases map to TRBD2. The CDR3 length is 15 residues. The V and J ends lost 3 bases and 10 bases, in that order; junction bases with no gene match: 9. CDR1 is SQVTM and CDR2 is ANQGSEA in the germline V gene. CDR3 nucleotides: TGCAGCGTTGAGACGAGGACTAGCGGGAGAGGGGAGCAGTTCTTC. The encoded protein is CSVETRTSGRGEQFF.

As to this clone: Compared with germline, one end of the junction differs, possibly owing to a read error. The chain joins TRBV19 to TRBJ1-1; TRBD1 might be the D (5 bases). Germline V CDR1 and CDR2: LNHDA, SQIVND (reference sequence). This CDR3 is built from 12 residues. The DNA of the CDR3 is TGTGCCAGTATTAACAGGAACACTGGAGCTTTCTTT. Amino acid sequence: CASINRNTGAFF.

The chain recombines TRBV28 with TRBJ2-7; D unclear. The CDR3 sequence is 14 residues long. From germline, CDR1 is MDHEN and CDR2 SYDVKM. V was trimmed by 1 base and J by 0 bases, leaving 7 bases between them. The DNA for the CDR3 is TGTGCCAGCAGTTTATACCAAGCCTCCTACGAGCAGTACTTC. Protein: CASSLYQASYEQYF.

The chain carries TRBV5-1 and TRBJ2-7, with 8 bases that match TRBD1. CDR3 length: 17 residues. The trim removed 4 bases at V and 0 bases at J, leaving 12 bases unmatched. Germline CDR1 is SGHRS and CDR2 is YFSETQ. Here the CDR3 reads CASSLTGVNDVSYEQYF. CDR3 nucleotides: TGCGCCAGCAGCCTGACAGGGGTCAATGACGTCTCCTACGAGCAGTACTTC.

The chain recombines TRBV15 with TRBJ2-5, with a weak D call TRBD2 (7 bases). With 6 bases removed from V and 0 bases from J, the gap between germline ends came to 14 bases. Germline CDR1 LNHNV, CDR2 YYDKDF (reference sequence). The CDR3 runs to 15 residues. CDR3 bases: TGTGCCACCAGGAGGGGAGGGACATACCAAGAGACCCAGTACTTC. Translation gives CATRRGGTYQETQYF. The complete variable domain, with remaining parts taken from reference TRBV15 and TRBJ2-5, reads DAMVIQNPRYQVTQFGKPVTLSCSQTLNHNVMYWYQQKSSQAPKLLFHYYDKDFNNEADTPDNFQSRRPNTSFCFLDIRSPGLGDTAMYLCATRRGGTYQETQYFGPGTRLLVL.

V usage is TRBV5-6 and J usage is TRBJ2-7; D is uncertain. V dropped 3 bases and J dropped 5 bases, with 12 bases sitting between them. The CDR3 runs to 13 residues. Per germline, CDR1 SGHDT and CDR2 YYEEEE. DNA for the CDR3: TGTGCCAGCAGCTATTGGTGGGGTAACGAGCAGTACTTC. Protein sequence: CASSYWWGNEQYF.

The CDR3 coding sequence is TGTGCCAGCAGTGAAACTGGGCGAGGGGCTTTCTTT. It yields the protein CASSETGRGAFF. This sequence joins TRBV6-1 and TRBJ1-1, with no clear D. V lost 2 bases, J lost 11 bases, and 12 bases lay in between. The CDR3 is 12 amino acids. CDR1 MNHNS and CDR2 SASEGT come from the germline V gene.

This clone was detected once. The V and J genes are TRBV30 and TRBJ2-5, with D possibly being TRBD1 or TRBD2 (6 bases each). Between the trimmed V and J ends, which lost 0 bases and 6 bases, there was a span of 14 bases. Per germline, CDR1 GTSNPN and CDR2 SVGIG (reference sequence). This CDR3 has 14 residues. The chain's CDR3 is CAWSVRGLEKTQYF. The CDR3 nucleotides read TGTGCCTGGAGTGTACGGGGGCTTGAAAAGACCCAGTACTTC.

This chain links TRBV25-1 with TRBJ2-5; D gene ambiguous. Trimming shortened V by 1 base and J by 7 bases, and 13 bases separated the two germline ends. The germline V gene has CDR1 MGHDK and CDR2 SYGVNS. The CDR3 is 14 amino acids. CDR3 bases: TGTGCCAGCAGTGAATCCCCCGTACTGGGGACCCAGTACTTC. Translated: CASSESPVLGTQYF.

This clone was found once. The chain links TRBV5-1 to TRBJ2-1; 8 bases map to TRBD1. CDR1 is SGHRS and CDR2 is YFSETQ in the germline V gene. CDR3 length equals 16 residues. V lost 3 bases to trimming and J lost 2 bases; unmatched junction nucleotides: 7. CDR3 sequence reads: CASSSRTGTTYNEQFF. CDR3 coding DNA: TGCGCCAGCAGCTCCCGGACAGGGACCACCTACAATGAGCAGTTCTTC.

This rearrangement joins TRBV5-1 to TRBJ1-1; 12 bases agree with TRBD1. V gave up 4 bases and J gave up 6 bases; unmatched junction bases: 7. The CDR3 totals 15 residues. CDR1 is SGHRS, CDR2 YFSETQ, per germline. The DNA for the CDR3 is TGCGCCAGCAGCCCGCAGGGACAGGGGGCGGCTGAAGCTTTCTTT. Translated: CASSPQGQGAAEAFF.

The table lists this clone with a few counts. The rearrangement links TRBV2 to TRBJ1-1; TRBD1 agrees at 7 bases. J gave up 3 bases and V 3 bases, and 10 bases lay outside the gene matches. Germline V lookup: CDR1 SNHLY, CDR2 FYNNEI. The CDR3 loop spans 16 amino acids. CDR3 protein: CASSDSGQIRDTEAFF. CDR3 in DNA: TGTGCCAGCAGTGATTCGGGACAGATCAGGGACACTGAAGCTTTCTTT.

The chain links TRBV6-5 to TRBJ2-5; D is uncertain. With 2 bases removed from V and 5 bases from J, the gap between germline ends came to 12 bases. There are 14 residues in the CDR3. Per germline, CDR1 MNHEY and CDR2 SVGAGI. The CDR3 nucleotides read TGTGCCAGCAGTTACACCCGGGTGGGGGAGACCCAGTACTTC. Its translation: CASSYTRVGETQYF.

CDR3 nucleotide sequence: TGTGCCAGCAGCCAAGAAGTCTCCCTGGCACCTTCAGATACGCAGTATTTT. This gives the protein CASSQEVSLAPSDTQYF. The rearrangement joins TRBV4-2 to TRBJ2-3, with D uncertain. The V gene lost 0 bases and the J gene lost 4 bases, with 17 bases spanning the gap. The CDR3 totals 17 residues. Germline V gene sequence: CDR1 LGHNA, CDR2 YNFKEQ.

In its sample, this clone was seen a few times. The gene calls are TRBV6-1 and TRBJ2-3; D might be TRBD2 (5 bases). This CDR3 is 16 amino acids long. CDR1 is MNHNS and CDR2 is SASEGT in the germline V gene. Trimming cost V 0 bases and J 3 bases, with 13 bases left between them. The CDR3 DNA is TGTGCCAGCAGTGAAGCTACGAGAAGGAGGACAGATACGCAGTATTTT. It is translated as CASSEATRRRTDTQYF.